The sample holds many counts of the clone carrying this T cell receptor (beta chain). Antigen specificity is unknown. Axillary draining lymph nodes of breast cancer patients supplied the node samples. This record comes from a study of breast tumors, draining lymph nodes, adjacent tissues. Study-wide results and caveats: Luminal-like breast cancer showed significantly greater tumor-nontumor repertoire similarity than basal-like breast cancer did. Tumor repertoires ranked between lymph nodes and nontumor tissue in diversity, with V and J gene preferences.

Trimming cost V 3 bases and J 2 bases; bases outside gene matches: 8. The CDR3 is made up of 16 amino acids. CDR1 is SGHTA, CDR2 FQGNSA, per germline. TCRdb re-called the multiplex PCR reads with MiXCR, one entry per CDR3 protein. The table has some 150,000 distinct CDR3 sequences, roughly a third seen once. The clonotype originates from a female donor with breast cancer. Some clones in this sample may be carry-over from other donors' samples. The sequenced material came from axillary lymph node tissue. The chain couples TRBV7-2 to TRBJ2-7, with 9 bases aligning to TRBD1. CDR3 protein: CASSLGGTGKTYEQYF. The CDR3 DNA reads TGTGCCAGCAGCTTGGGTGGGACAGGGAAGACCTACGAGCAGTACTTC.